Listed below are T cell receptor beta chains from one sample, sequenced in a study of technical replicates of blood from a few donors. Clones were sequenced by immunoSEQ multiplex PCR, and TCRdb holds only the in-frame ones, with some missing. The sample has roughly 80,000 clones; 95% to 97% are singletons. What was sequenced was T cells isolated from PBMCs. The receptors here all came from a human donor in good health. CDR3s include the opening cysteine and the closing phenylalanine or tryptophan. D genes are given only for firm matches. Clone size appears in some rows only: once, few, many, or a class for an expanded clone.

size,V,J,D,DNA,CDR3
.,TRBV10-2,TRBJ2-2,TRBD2,TGCGCCAGCCTCTTAGCGGGAGGCAACACCGGGGAGCTGTTTTTT,CASLLAGGNTGELFF
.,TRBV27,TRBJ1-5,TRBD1,TGTGCCAGCAGTTTCTCGGGACAGGGGGTGTTGGCTGAGCCCCAGCATTTT,CASSFSGQGVLAEPQHF
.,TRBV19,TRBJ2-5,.,TGTGCCAGTAGCTCGGGGGCGGGGGAAGAGACCCAGTACTTC,CASSSGAGEETQYF
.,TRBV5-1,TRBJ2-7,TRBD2,TGCGCCAGCAGCTTCGACAGGACTAGCGGGAGATTCGAGCAGTACTTC,CASSFDRTSGRFEQYF
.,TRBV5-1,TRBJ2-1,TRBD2,TGCGCCAGCAAAAAAGCACTAGCGGGAGGGCATGAGCAGTTCTTC,CASKKALAGGHEQFF
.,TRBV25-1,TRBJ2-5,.,TGTGCCAGCAGCCAGACAGGAGTATTTATAGTGGAGACCCAGTACTTC,CASSQTGVFIVETQYF
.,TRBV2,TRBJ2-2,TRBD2,TGTGCCAGCAGTATAGCGGGGCCACCCGGGGAGCTGTTTTTT,CASSIAGPPGELFF
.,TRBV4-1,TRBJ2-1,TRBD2,TGCGCCAGCAGCCAAGATCGGGGACTAGCGGGAAAGGGCAATGAGCAGTTCTTC,CASSQDRGLAGKGNEQFF
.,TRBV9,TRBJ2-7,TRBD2,TGTGCCAGCAGCGTAGGAGCGGGAATTTCCTACGAGCAGTACTTC,CASSVGAGISYEQYF
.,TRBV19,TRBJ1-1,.,TGTGCCAGTAGAAATAGACAGGTGTATGGGAACACTGAAGCTTTCTTT,CASRNRQVYGNTEAFF
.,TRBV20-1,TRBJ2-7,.,TGCAGTGCTACAACAGGTTACGAGCAGTACTTC,CSATTGYEQYF
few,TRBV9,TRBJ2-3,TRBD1,TGTGCCAGCAGCGCCACAGGGGCAGATACGCAGTATTTT,CASSATGADTQYF
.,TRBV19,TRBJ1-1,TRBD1,TGTGCCAGTAGTGAACAGGGGGTCACTGAAGCTTTCTTT,CASSEQGVTEAFF
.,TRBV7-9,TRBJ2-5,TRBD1,TGTGCCAGCAGCTTCACAGGGGCGGACCAAGAGACCCAGTACTTC,CASSFTGADQETQYF
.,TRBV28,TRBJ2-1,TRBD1,TGTGCCAGCAGTTCACCCGGGACAGGGATCAATGAGCAGTTCTTC,CASSSPGTGINEQFF
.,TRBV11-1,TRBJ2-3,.,TGTGCCAGCAGCTTCCTGGATACGCAGTATTTT,CASSFLDTQYF
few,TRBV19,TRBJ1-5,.,TGTGCCAGTAGTACAGGAAATCAGCCCCAGCATTTT,CASSTGNQPQHF
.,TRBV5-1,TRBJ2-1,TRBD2,TGCGCCAGCAGCCGAATATTAGCTAGCGGTGGTTACAATGAGCAGTTCTTC,CASSRILASGGYNEQFF
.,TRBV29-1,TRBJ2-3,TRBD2,TGCAGCGTTGAGGGCGGGGGGGCCGGAATGAGCACAGATACGCAGTATTTT,CSVEGGGAGMSTDTQYF
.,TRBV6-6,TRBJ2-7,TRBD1,TGTGCCAGCAGTTATCTCGGGACAGGGCCCTACGAGCAGTACTTC,CASSYLGTGPYEQYF
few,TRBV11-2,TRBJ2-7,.,TGTGCCAGCAGCCCGACGACCACAGGGTACCACGAGCAGTACTTC,CASSPTTTGYHEQYF
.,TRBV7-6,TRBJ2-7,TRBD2,TGTGCCAGCAGCTTAGTAATTAGCGGGAGTTCAGGCGAGCAGTACTTC,CASSLVISGSSGEQYF
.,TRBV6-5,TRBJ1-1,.,TGTGCCAGCAGACGTGTAACAACTGAAGCTTTCTTT,CASRRVTTEAFF
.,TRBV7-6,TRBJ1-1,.,TGTGCCAGCAGCTCCCTCGGGAACACTGAAGCTTTCTTT,CASSSLGNTEAFF
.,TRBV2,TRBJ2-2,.,TGTGCCAGCAGTGAACAGAACACCGGGGAGCTGTTTTTT,CASSEQNTGELFF
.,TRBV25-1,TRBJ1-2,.,TGTGCCAGCAGTGCAGGGGACTATGGCTACACCTTC,CASSAGDYGYTF
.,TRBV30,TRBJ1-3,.,TGTGCCTGGAGCGCAGACTCTGGAAACACCATATATTTT,CAWSADSGNTIYF
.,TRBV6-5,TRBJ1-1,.,TGTGCCAGCAAAACTCAGGTAGTCACTGAAGCTTTCTTT,CASKTQVVTEAFF
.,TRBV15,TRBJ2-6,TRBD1,TGTGCCACCAGCAGAGCACGGGGGAGACAGGGGAAGGCTGGGGCCAACGTCCTGACTTTC,CATSRARGRQGKAGANVLTF
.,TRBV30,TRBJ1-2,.,TGTGCCTGTACGGAGGATGGTAATAGCTACACCTTC,CACTEDGNSYTF
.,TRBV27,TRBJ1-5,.,TGTGCCAGCAGTCCCGATTCGCACGGGCCCCAGCATTTT,CASSPDSHGPQHF
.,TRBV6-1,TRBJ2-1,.,TGTGCCAGCAGTGGGTGGACGGAGGGCAATGAGCAGTTCTTC,CASSGWTEGNEQFF
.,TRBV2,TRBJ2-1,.,TGTGCCAGCACTAGCGCCGTCTACAATGAGCAGTTCTTC,CASTSAVYNEQFF
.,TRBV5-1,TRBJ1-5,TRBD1,TGCGCCAGCAGCCCGGGGGACAGGGCCAATCAGCCCCAGCATTTT,CASSPGDRANQPQHF
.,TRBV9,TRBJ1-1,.,TGTGCCAGCATGCGGGGCCTCCTGAACACTGAAGCTTTCTTT,CASMRGLLNTEAFF
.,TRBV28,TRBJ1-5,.,TGTGCCAGCAGTTTATCTGGGAGGTGGAACAATCAGCCCCAGCATTTT,CASSLSGRWNNQPQHF
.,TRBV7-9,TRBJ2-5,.,TGTGCCAGCAATTCCTTTCAAGAGACCCAGTACTTC,CASNSFQETQYF
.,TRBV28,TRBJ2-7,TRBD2,TGTGCCAGCAGTTTATCCTACACTAGCGGGGCACCTTCCTACGAGCAGTACTTC,CASSLSYTSGAPSYEQYF
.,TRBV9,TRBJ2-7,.,TGTGCCAGCAGCGCGGGGGGCGGGGGCTACGAGCAGTACTTC,CASSAGGGGYEQYF
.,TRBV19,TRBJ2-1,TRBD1,TGTGCCAGTAGTTCTCAGGGGGCTTGGGATGAGCAGTTCTTC,CASSSQGAWDEQFF
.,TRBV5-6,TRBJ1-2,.,TGTGCCAGCAGCTTGGACAGGGACTATGGCTACACCTTC,CASSLDRDYGYTF
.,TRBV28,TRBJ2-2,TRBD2,TGTGCCAGCGTCGCGATTAGCGGGAGGGCCGGGGAGCTGTTTTTT,CASVAISGRAGELFF
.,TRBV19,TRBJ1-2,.,TGTGCCAGTCTACAGGGTTCCTATGGCTACACCTTC,CASLQGSYGYTF
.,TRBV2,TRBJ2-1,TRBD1,TGTGCCAGCACCCCGACAGGGAGAATTTATGGTGCAGACAATGAGCAGTTCTTC,CASTPTGRIYGADNEQFF
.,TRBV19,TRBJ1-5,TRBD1,TGTGCCAGTAGTGACACAGGGGGCGATAGGTTTTGGGAGCCCCAGCATTTT,CASSDTGGDRFWEPQHF
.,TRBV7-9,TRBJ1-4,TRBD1,TGTGCCAGCAGCGACCCCCGGACAGGACCAGATGAAAAACTGTTTTTT,CASSDPRTGPDEKLFF
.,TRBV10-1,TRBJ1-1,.,TGCGCCAGCAGTGGGGCAGCGAACACTGAAGCTTTCTTT,CASSGAANTEAFF
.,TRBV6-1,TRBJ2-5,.,TGTGCCAGCATAAGAGCTGCCCAAGAGACCCAGTACTTC,CASIRAAQETQYF
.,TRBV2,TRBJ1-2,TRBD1,TGTGCCGGACGACAGGGGCTCGGCCCGTATGGCTACACCTTC,CAGRQGLGPYGYTF
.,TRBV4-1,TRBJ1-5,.,TGCGCCAGCAGCGAAATAGACAGGATTTATAGCAATCAGCCCCAGCATTTT,CASSEIDRIYSNQPQHF
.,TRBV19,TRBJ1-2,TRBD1,TGTGCCAGTAGTCTCCCAGGGGGCAACTATGGCTACACCTTC,CASSLPGGNYGYTF
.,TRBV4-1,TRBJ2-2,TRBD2,TGCGCCAGCAGCCCCGGGACTAGCGTTTCCGGGGAGCTGTTTTTT,CASSPGTSVSGELFF
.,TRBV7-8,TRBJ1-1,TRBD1,TGTGCCAGCAGCTTCAAGATCAGGGGGAGCGCTGAAGCTTTCTTT,CASSFKIRGSAEAFF